The 29 T cell receptor beta chains below all came from one sample that was sequenced in a study of naive and memory T cell subsets. Notes on the study in general: A few larger clonotypes appeared in naive repertoires, especially CD8, possibly memory cells re-expressing CD45RA.

No antigen has been assigned to these receptors. An equimolar mix of two oligonucleotides served as the beta constant-region primer for TRBC1 and TRBC2. Four rounds of PCR amplified the ligated cDNA using nested alpha and beta constant-region primers plus SP2. TCRdb fed the UMI-ligation and nested PCR reads into MiXCR, producing one record per CDR3 protein. Among about 140,000 distinct CDR3 sequences listed, 15% to 25% were seen once. The source material was naive CD8+ T cells from blood. The receptors come from a human donor in good health.

This chain links TRBV29-1 with TRBJ2-1, with D tentatively TRBD1 (5 bases). The V and J ends lost 1 base and 8 bases respectively, with 15 bases between them. There are 14 residues in the CDR3. The germline CDR1 and CDR2 sequences are SQVTM and ANQGSEA. The CDR3: CSVEVEAWGDEQFF. The CDR3 bases are TGCAGCGTTGAAGTTGAGGCGTGGGGCGATGAGCAGTTCTTC.

This chain joins TRBV5-1 and TRBJ2-5; D might be TRBD1 (5 bases). The CDR3 has 15 residues. Germline V gene sequence: CDR1 SGHRS, CDR2 YFSETQ. V was pared by 4 bases and J by 4 bases, with 17 bases between. The CDR3 DNA follows: TGCGCCAGCAGCACAGTACGAGACAGTGGAGAGACCCAGTACTTC. Translated, it gives CASSTVRDSGETQYF.

Only a few counts were recorded for this clonotype. V and J are TRBV7-9 and TRBJ1-2; TRBD1 aligns across 9 bases. Germline V gene sequence: CDR1 SEHNR, CDR2 FQNEAQ (reference sequence). Losses at the gene ends were 5 bases for V and 3 bases for J; bases not matched to a gene: 7. CDR3 length equals 15 residues. The CDR3 reads CASSAGQGNHYGYTF. CDR3 bases: TGTGCCAGCAGCGCCGGACAGGGGAACCACTATGGCTACACCTTC.

This clonotype was counted a few times. The chain is built from TRBV12-3 or TRBV12-4 and TRBJ2-1; TRBD2 aligns across 7 bases. This CDR3 is 14 amino acids long. V shed 7 bases and J 0 bases; nucleotides not matched to a gene: 3. The CDR3, as DNA: TGTGCCAGCACCTCGGGGGGCTCCTACAATGAGCAGTTCTTC. Translating it yields CASTSGGSYNEQFF.

This clonotype was seen a handful of times. One junction end does not reproduce the germline sequence, and a read error may be involved. The chain recombines TRBV5-4 with TRBJ2-3, with D possibly being TRBD1 or TRBD2 (6 bases each). The CDR3 has 14 residues. Germline V CDR1 and CDR2: SGHNT, YYREEE (reference sequence). The DNA of the CDR3 is TGTGCCAGCAGCCCCGGAGGGGGATCGGGAAAGGTCCCTTTT. As protein: CASSPGGGSGKVPF.

The sample holds many counts of this clonotype. The chain links TRBV9 to TRBJ2-1, with D maybe TRBD2 (5 bases). The V and J ends lost 4 bases and 4 bases respectively, with 12 bases between them. This CDR3 comprises 14 residues. CDR1 and CDR2 (germline): SGDLS, YYNGEE. The chain's CDR3 is CASSSGLQYNEQFF. The CDR3 coding sequence is TGTGCCAGCAGCTCAGGACTTCAATACAATGAGCAGTTCTTC.

This chain uses TRBV4-3 with TRBJ2-2; D gene unclear. The ends were cut back, 2 bases at V and 3 bases at J, with 10 bases in the middle. Germline CDR1 and CDR2: LGHNA and YSLEER. This CDR3 has 15 residues. The CDR3 nucleotides read TGCGCCAGCAGCCAATTTGGAAGGGACACCGGGGAGCTGTTTTTT. Amino acids: CASSQFGRDTGELFF.

In its sample, this clonotype was seen a few times. This sequence joins TRBV4-1 and TRBJ1-6; no clear D. The V and J ends lost 0 bases and 7 bases respectively, with 7 bases between them. Germline V gene sequence: CDR1 MGHRA, CDR2 YSYEKL. This CDR3 has 14 residues. The CDR3 loop reads CASSQDRSNSPLHF. The DNA for the CDR3 is TGCGCCAGCAGCCAAGATCGTTCAAATTCACCCCTCCACTTT.

This clonotype appeared a few times. The chain recombines TRBV4-3 with TRBJ1-2, with a weak D call TRBD1 (5 bases). The germline gives CDR1 LGHNA, CDR2 YSLEER. The CDR3 sequence is 14 residues long. V lost 0 bases and J 8 bases, leaving 13 bases between the germline ends. The CDR3 spells CASSQDRRGRGYTF. The DNA for the CDR3 is TGCGCCAGCAGCCAAGATCGGAGGGGCAGGGGCTACACCTTC.

This clonotype was detected a few times. V is TRBV12-3 or TRBV12-4 and J is TRBJ2-5, with D uncertain. V shed 3 bases and J shed 1 base, with 9 bases lying between them. The CDR3 length is 14 residues. CDR3 protein: CASSLFLTQETQYF. CDR3 sequence (DNA): TGTGCCAGCAGTTTGTTCCTAACCCAAGAGACCCAGTACTTC.

This clonotype was counted only a few times. This chain joins TRBV15 and TRBJ2-1, with 13 bases matching TRBD2. The CDR3 totals 19 residues. The V and J ends lost 0 bases and 2 bases, in that order; junction bases with no gene match: 7. Per germline, CDR1 LNHNV and CDR2 YYDKDF (reference sequence). CDR3 amino acids: CATSRDLGLAGPTYNEQFF. The DNA of the CDR3 is TGTGCCACCAGCAGAGATCTGGGACTAGCGGGACCCACCTACAATGAGCAGTTCTTC.

The chain couples TRBV6-2 or TRBV6-3 to TRBJ1-1; weak D call: TRBD1 (6 bases). The length of the CDR3 is 19 residues. Germline values: CDR1 MNHEY, CDR2 SVGEGT. The V and J ends lost 0 bases and 7 bases respectively, with 27 bases between them. CDR3 protein: CASSYSSSGGRLLGGEAFF. CDR3 DNA sequence: TGTGCCAGCAGTTACTCGTCGTCCGGGGGCCGCTTGCTGGGTGGTGAAGCTTTCTTT.

This clonotype was counted only a few times. This sequence joins TRBV19 and TRBJ1-1; the D gene is possibly TRBD1 (5 bases). The CDR3 runs to 15 residues. Trimming stripped 3 bases from V and 0 bases from J, with 11 bases between. The V gene's germline CDR1 is LNHDA and CDR2 SQIVND (reference sequence). The CDR3, as DNA: TGTGCCAGTAGTATTCCGGGGGAGATGAACACTGAAGCTTTCTTT. It yields the protein CASSIPGEMNTEAFF.

This clonotype was counted between two and nine times. The chain is built from TRBV28 and TRBJ2-1; D is uncertain. In germline, CDR1 is MDHEN, CDR2 SYDVKM. With 3 bases removed from V and 3 bases from J, the gap between germline ends came to 9 bases. The CDR3 has 14 amino acids. The CDR3 sequence is CASSLEGIYNEQFF. For the CDR3, the DNA is TGTGCCAGCAGTTTGGAAGGCATCTACAATGAGCAGTTCTTC.

This clonotype was counted a few times. V is TRBV20-1 and J is TRBJ2-7; TRBD2 aligns across 9 bases. J lost 3 bases, V lost 5 bases, and 11 bases had no gene match. Per the germline V gene, CDR1 is DFQATT and CDR2 is SNEGSKA (reference sequence). The CDR3 covers 15 residues. CDR3 sequence: CSAEPPGLAFYEQYF. The CDR3 coding sequence is TGCAGTGCTGAACCCCCGGGACTAGCATTCTACGAGCAGTACTTC.

J is TRBJ1-5 and V is TRBV28, with D unresolved. The CDR3 loop spans 14 amino acids. Deletions cut 1 base from V and 6 bases from J, with 10 bases between. The germline gives CDR1 MDHEN, CDR2 SYDVKM. As DNA, the CDR3 is TGTGCCAGCAGTTTATCACTAGGCACTCAGCCCCAGCATTTT. Protein: CASSLSLGTQPQHF.

This clonotype was counted a few times. The chain's CDR3 is CASSVRDGYTEAFF. CDR3 nucleotides: TGCGCCAGCAGCGTCCGGGACGGATACACTGAAGCTTTCTTT. The chain has TRBV5-1 and TRBJ1-1, with D possibly being TRBD1 (5 bases). The V end lost 4 bases, the J end lost 3 bases, and 13 bases lay between the germline ends. Germline values: CDR1 SGHRS, CDR2 YFSETQ. The CDR3 is 14 residues long. The whole variable domain, remainder taken from reference TRBV5-1 and TRBJ1-1, is KAGVTQTPRYLIKTRGQQVTLSCSPISGHRSVSWYQQTPGQGLQFLFEYFSETQRNKGNFPGRFSGRQFSNSRSEMNVSTLELGDSALYLCASSVRDGYTEAFFGQGTRLTVV.

A remark on this clonotype: The CDR3 does not end in the conserved phenylalanine or tryptophan, so this is likely a read error. The rearrangement uses TRBV18 and TRBJ1-1; D is ambiguous. The CDR3 has 12 residues. CDR1 is KGHSH, CDR2 LQKENI, per germline. V was trimmed by 5 bases and J by 7 bases, leaving 11 bases between them. The CDR3 region has the DNA TGTGCCAGCTCATCCCTGGATGGTGAAGCTTTCTTG. This gives the protein CASSSLDGEAFL.

The chain employs TRBV28 and TRBJ2-5, with a possible D match to TRBD2 (5 bases). The CDR3 is 13 amino acids. Trimming stripped 4 bases from V and 2 bases from J, with 8 bases between. The germline CDR1 and CDR2 sequences are MDHEN and SYDVKM. The CDR3 reads CASSSGVQETQYF. The DNA for the CDR3 is TGTGCCAGCAGTTCCGGGGTGCAAGAGACCCAGTACTTC.

This chain uses TRBV12-5 with TRBJ2-1, with a weak D call TRBD1 (5 bases). Trimming took off 5 bases at V and 11 bases at J, with 7 bases between the two ends. CDR1 and CDR2 (germline): LGHNT, FRNRAP. This CDR3 spans 10 amino acids. The CDR3 DNA reads as TGTGCTAGTGGTGACAGACAGCAGTTCTTC. Its protein is CASGDRQQFF.

This clonotype was seen a few times. The gene calls are TRBV4-1 and TRBJ2-1, with D perhaps assigned TRBD1 or TRBD2 (5 bases each). Deletions cut 2 bases from V and 4 bases from J, with 12 bases between. There are 15 residues in the CDR3. Germline V lookup: CDR1 MGHRA, CDR2 YSYEKL. CDR3 region: CASSQTPGPYNEQFF. In DNA, the CDR3 is TGCGCCAGCAGCCAAACTCCGGGACCTTACAATGAGCAGTTCTTC.

V and J are TRBV5-5 and TRBJ1-1, with D hard to call. Trimming left V 2 bases short and J 3 bases short, with 11 bases between. Germline CDR1 is SGHKS and CDR2 is YYEKEE (reference sequence). The CDR3 is 14 residues long. CDR3: CASSFIVPDTEAFF. The DNA of the CDR3 is TGTGCCAGCAGCTTTATCGTGCCCGACACTGAAGCTTTCTTT.

This clonotype was seen a few times. The chain is built from TRBV20-1 and TRBJ1-1; 7 bases are a match to TRBD1. V lost 0 bases, J lost 0 bases, and 7 bases stayed unmatched. The CDR3 is made up of 16 amino acids. Germline lookup yields CDR1 DFQATT and CDR2 SNEGSKA (reference sequence). The CDR3 DNA is TGCAGTGCTAGAGATCAAGGGGACAGCCTGAACACTGAAGCTTTCTTT. Its protein product is CSARDQGDSLNTEAFF.

The CDR3 DNA sequence: TGTGCCTGGAGTGGGGACAACCCTGAGCAGTTCTTC. Its protein product is CAWSGDNPEQFF. The chain combines TRBV30 with TRBJ2-1, with D perhaps TRBD1 (6 bases). With 1 base removed from V and 9 bases from J, the gap between germline ends came to 10 bases. The CDR3 loop spans 12 amino acids. Germline CDR1 is GTSNPN and CDR2 is SVGIG (reference sequence).

The rearrangement uses TRBV2 and TRBJ2-1; TRBD1 matches 10 bases. Germline loops: CDR1 SNHLY, CDR2 FYNNEI. CDR3 size: 10 residues. The V segment lost 10 bases and the J segment 15 bases; nucleotides outside the gene matches: 6. The CDR3 sequence is CATRGTGAFF. Written as DNA, the CDR3 is TGTGCCACCAGGGGGACAGGGGCGTTCTTC.

At least ten counts were recorded for this clonotype. This chain uses TRBV28 with TRBJ2-1; TRBD2 agrees at 10 bases. The V gene's germline CDR1 is MDHEN and CDR2 SYDVKM. Trimming removed 3 bases from V and 9 bases from J; junction bases left unmatched: 11. This CDR3 has 16 residues. The CDR3 DNA reads TGTGCCAGCAGTTTCTTAGCGGGGGGCTTTATCGGTGAGCAGTTCTTC. This translates into CASSFLAGGFIGEQFF. Drawing the rest from reference TRBV28 and TRBJ2-1, the complete variable domain is DVKVTQSSRYLVKRTGEKVFLECVQDMDHENMFWYRQDPGLGLRLIYFSYDVKMKEKGDIPEGYSVSREKKERFSLILESASTNQTSMYLCASSFLAGGFIGEQFFGPGTRLTVL.

A few counts support this clonotype. The chain employs TRBV27 and TRBJ2-7, with 13 nucleotides matching TRBD2. V gave up 8 bases and J gave up 4 bases; unmatched junction bases: 2. Germline values: CDR1 MNHEY, CDR2 SMNVEV (reference sequence). The CDR3 has 13 amino acids. In nucleotides, the CDR3 is TGTGCCAGCGGACTAGCGGGAGATTACGAGCAGTACTTC. It codes for CASGLAGDYEQYF.

This clonotype appeared once. The V and J genes are TRBV20-1 and TRBJ1-6, with 7 bases aligning to TRBD1. CDR3 length equals 13 residues. Looked up from germline, CDR1 is DFQATT and CDR2 is SNEGSKA (reference sequence). Losses at the gene ends were 5 bases for V and 11 bases for J; bases not matched to a gene: 9. The CDR3 region has the DNA TGCAGTGCTCCCGATATAACAGGGGCACCCCTCCACTTT. It yields the protein CSAPDITGAPLHF.

The V and J genes are TRBV19 and TRBJ2-1; D ambiguous. Per the germline V gene, CDR1 is LNHDA and CDR2 is SQIVND (reference sequence). This CDR3 contains 15 residues. V was cut by 1 base and J by 2 bases, with 9 bases left in between. The CDR3 loop reads CASSIATGAYNEQFF. The CDR3 region has the DNA TGTGCCAGTAGTATAGCAACTGGGGCCTACAATGAGCAGTTCTTC.